This T cell receptor (beta chain) was obtained from a study of T cell responses to AZD1222 COVID-19 vaccine (dated by TCRdb to the early 2020s). Regarding the research as a whole: Because spike-specific TCR depth and breadth did not differ between the two schedules, AZD1222 recipients who got a second dose at roughly 4 weeks were pooled with those who got a second dose at roughly 12 weeks. Trial participants were enrolled into age subgroups of 18-55, 56-69 and 70-plus years, which contained around 140, 26 and 57 TCR-sequenced participants, respectively. TCR sequencing was performed for about 250 trial participants, of whom 200 to 210 were given two doses of AZD1222 and some 26 were given two doses of MenACWY control vaccine. Overall study results and their limits: Epitopes outside the regions mutated in the B.1.351 and B.1.1.7 variants were reportedly recognized by nearly half of the unique spike-specific TCRs. Vaccine-associated CD4 TCRs spanned the whole spike protein, with dominant responses in regions 160-218 and 743-854. In the small 56-69-year group, the increase in depth fell short of significance, most likely because of low power. Spike-specific TCR breadth and depth rose significantly after two AZD1222 doses compared with day 0 and with MenACWY recipients. Because no day 14 peak-response samples were available, the repertoires could be characterized only after the peak T cell response. Conclusions about previously exposed vaccinees were limited because only a handful of AZD1222 recipients were SARS-CoV-2 seropositive at baseline. Most participants were white British and females outnumbered males, and the authors suggested that clonal diversity may have been underestimated.

Comment on this clone: No antigen is known for it. Per-nucleotide qualities are absent, and no much larger clonotype sits a single base away.

The CDR3 regions of human TCRbeta chains were analyzed by immunosequencing. The study's processing was this. TCRs in the repertoires were compared against a reference library of SARS-CoV-2-specific TCRs that had been generated with the MIRA antigen-specificity platform. Breadth was defined as the fraction of unique TCRs that were SARS-CoV-2-associated. Depth was defined as the fraction of total T cells that were SARS-CoV-2-associated. Using the MIRA data, each spike-specific TCR was assigned both to the spike region to which the TCR was reactive and to a CD4 or CD8 class. Log10-transformed breadth and depth values were compared by one-way ANOVA with Sidak's multiple comparisons tests. As stored in TCRdb, this immuneACCESS dataset retains in-frame rearrangements with V and J assigned. A fraction of the clones does not appear; measured against another copy, unresolved V genes explain less than half of the discrepancy, and the remainder lacks a known reason. The V and J calls and clone size come from that table; D and trimming were worked out from the DNA. The sample yields about 200,000 clones; around 92% were counted once. The ten largest clonotypes hold roughly 1.4% of the sample.

From cysteine to phenylalanine, the CDR3 is 14 amino acids long. This entry keeps only the CDR3 DNA: 42 bases, framed from base 1. The germline V gene supplies CDR1 SGHVS and CDR2 FQNEAQ. Between the V and J ends, shortened by 1 base and 2 bases respectively, the junction contains 8 bases. Reading the label with the study, this specimen's time point is: baseline before first vaccination. Samples from vaccinated people were obtained from the UK trials COV001 and COV002, which included a single-blind randomized controlled phase 2/3 trial of AZD1222 (ChAdOx1 nCoV-19) in healthy adults. For TCRbeta chain sequencing, PBMC samples were collected from trial participants at day 0 and at day 28 after the second dose.

The input for sequencing was peripheral blood, taken on day 0 of AZD1222 vaccination. This sequence originates from an adult in good health. The sequence links TRBV7-8 to TRBJ2-5; a tentative D call is TRBD1 (5 bases match). The CDR3 protein sequence reads: CASSLGTTQETQYF. The nucleotide sequence reads as follows: TGTGCCAGCAGCTTAGGGACAACGCAAGAGACCCAGTACTTC.